The 17 T cell receptor beta chains given below trace back to one sample, sequenced in a study of Graves' ophthalmopathy and Graves' hyperthyroidism. From RNA, the CDR3 regions of TCR beta chains were amplified and sequenced. The library came from an HTBI-primed first-round RT-PCR and a second-round multiplex PCR. A single record per CDR3 protein comes from TCRdb applying MiXCR to the multiplex PCR reads. The table lists over a million distinct CDR3 sequences, about two fifths of them singletons, with 11% in the top ten. The sequenced sample consisted of peripheral blood or thyroid tissue (not recorded which). Every receptor here comes from an adult man with Graves' hyperthyroidism.

The chain couples TRBV30 to TRBJ1-5, with D hard to call. The germline CDR1 and CDR2 sequences are GTSNPN and SVGIG (reference sequence). The CDR3 sequence is 13 residues long. With 1 base removed from V and 5 bases from J, the gap between germline ends came to 9 bases. In DNA, the CDR3 is TGTGCCTGGAGTGGAGGGTTCGATCAGCCCCAGCATTTT. This translates into CAWSGGFDQPQHF.

Many counts were recorded for this clonotype. The chain carries TRBV29-1 and TRBJ1-2; maybe TRBD1 (5 bases). V gave up 6 bases and J gave up 3 bases, with 11 bases separating them. This CDR3 has 12 residues. The V gene's germline CDR1 is SQVTM and CDR2 ANQGSEA. The CDR3 spells CSVLGADYGYTF. In DNA, the CDR3 is TGCAGCGTCCTCGGGGCAGACTATGGCTACACCTTC.

The chain uses TRBV12-3 or TRBV12-4 and TRBJ1-3; TRBD1 aligns across 7 bases. J gave up 6 bases and V 6 bases, and 5 bases lay outside the gene matches. CDR3 length: 13 residues. The CDR3 protein is CASRATGSNTIYF. The CDR3 DNA sequence: TGTGCCAGCAGAGCGACAGGGTCAAACACCATATATTTT.

This clonotype was detected ten times or more. The CDR3 reads CATSRDGEQGNSPLHF. Written as DNA, the CDR3 is TGTGCCACCAGCAGAGATGGGGAACAGGGGAATTCACCCCTCCACTTT. This rearrangement joins TRBV15 to TRBJ1-6; 7 bases line up with TRBD1. The length of the CDR3 is 16 residues. V shed 0 bases and J 7 bases; nucleotides not matched to a gene: 6. Germline V gene sequence: CDR1 LNHNV, CDR2 YYDKDF (reference sequence).

J is TRBJ2-3 and V is TRBV7-2; 9 bases align to TRBD2. The CDR3 length is 16 residues. Unmatched junction bases numbered 7, after V lost 4 bases and J lost 2 bases. Per the germline V gene, CDR1 is SGHTA and CDR2 is FQGNSA. The CDR3 bases are TGTGCCAGCAGCTCGATTAGCGGGGGATCCACAGATACGCAGTATTTT. Its protein product is CASSSISGGSTDTQYF.

The chain uses TRBV19 and TRBJ1-4; 9 nucleotides line up with TRBD1. Germline loops: CDR1 LNHDA, CDR2 SQIVND (reference sequence). After removal of 0 bases from V and 6 bases from J, the junction contained 5 bases not matched to a gene. The CDR3 is 16 amino acids. CDR3 bases: TGTGCCAGTAGTATAGAGACAGGGGGAAGGGATGAAAAACTGTTTTTT. Translating gives CASSIETGGRDEKLFF.

This clonotype was seen at least ten times. This sequence joins TRBV7-2 and TRBJ1-1, with a weak D call TRBD1 (6 bases). The germline V gene encodes CDR1 SGHTA and CDR2 FQGNSA. The CDR3 runs to 16 residues. V dropped 1 base and J dropped 4 bases, with 16 bases sitting between them. The CDR3 loop is CASSLVSIGGGTEAFF. The CDR3 nucleotides read TGTGCCAGCAGCTTAGTCTCAATCGGAGGGGGCACTGAAGCTTTCTTT.

There are many counts of this clonotype. The chain joins TRBV29-1 to TRBJ2-5, with 7 bases matching TRBD1. Germline CDR1 reads SQVTM; CDR2 reads ANQGSEA. CDR3 length equals 16 residues. The trim removed 0 bases at V and 3 bases at J, leaving 10 bases unmatched. The CDR3, as DNA: TGCAGCGTTGAAGAGGGTGAGGACAGGCCCGAAGAGACCCAGTACTTC. It translates to CSVEEGEDRPEETQYF.

This clonotype was observed many times. The chain recombines TRBV10-3 with TRBJ2-7; 7 positions match TRBD1. Trimming took 10 bases from V and 3 from J; bases not matched to a gene: 12. Per the germline V gene, CDR1 is ENHRY and CDR2 is SYGVKD. This CDR3 is 14 amino acids long. DNA of the CDR3: TGTGCCACCAAGAACTACGGGACAGACTACGAGCAGTACTTC. Its translation is CATKNYGTDYEQYF.

The chain has TRBV12-3 or TRBV12-4 and TRBJ2-7, with a tentative D call TRBD2 (5 bases). The V gene lost 3 bases and the J gene lost 3 bases, with 12 bases spanning the gap. This CDR3 comprises 14 residues. CDR3 amino acids: CASSLGQEDYEQYF. The CDR3 DNA follows: TGTGCCAGCAGTTTGGGTCAGGAGGACTACGAGCAGTACTTC.

The rearrangement links TRBV7-2 to TRBJ1-5; D might be TRBD1 (6 bases). The CDR3 is 16 residues long. The germline gives CDR1 SGHTA, CDR2 FQGNSA. Trimming cost V 6 bases and J 1 base, with 16 bases left between them. The CDR3: CASRLTGGKSNQPQHF. CDR3 sequence (DNA): TGTGCCAGCAGGCTGACAGGAGGCAAAAGCAATCAGCCCCAGCATTTT.

V is TRBV19 and J is TRBJ1-2; tentatively, D is TRBD1 (5 bases). Trimming left V 11 bases short and J 8 bases short, with 18 bases between. Germline V lookup: CDR1 LNHDA, CDR2 SQIVND (reference sequence). This CDR3 has 12 amino acids. The chain's CDR3 is CAWSRTNTGYTF. The CDR3 nucleotides are TGTGCCTGGAGTCGGACAAACACAGGCTACACCTTC.

Notes on this clonotype: Compared with germline, one end of the junction differs, possibly owing to a read error. V and J are TRBV7-9 and TRBJ2-6, with D perhaps being TRBD1 or TRBD2 (5 bases each). CDR1 is SEHNR, CDR2 FQNEAQ, per germline (reference sequence). The CDR3 consists of 16 residues. The CDR3 protein is CASSFVGGGGANVLTF. The CDR3 DNA reads TGCGCCAGCAGCTTCGTTGGGGGTGGTGGGGCCAACGTCCTGACTTTC.

This clonotype was seen at least ten times. The gene calls are TRBV12-3 or TRBV12-4 and TRBJ1-2; maybe TRBD1 (5 bases). The CDR3 consists of 16 residues. Trimming shortened V by 1 base and J by 2 bases, and 14 bases separated the two germline ends. CDR3 residues: CASSLDHRTGNYGYTF. CDR3 DNA sequence: TGTGCCAGCAGTTTAGACCACAGGACTGGAAACTATGGCTACACCTTC.

The sample holds many counts of this clonotype. The chain couples TRBV9 to TRBJ1-5; a possible D gene is TRBD1 (5 bases). Germline V gene data show CDR1 as SGDLS and CDR2 as YYNGEE. The length of the CDR3 is 12 residues. V lost 4 bases and J lost 14, with 16 bases in between. CDR3 nucleotide sequence: TGTGCCAGCAGCTCAGGGACGGGCCCAGAGCATTTT. Amino acids: CASSSGTGPEHF.

The sample holds a few counts of this clonotype. The V and J genes are TRBV6-5 and TRBJ2-7, with D possibly being TRBD1 or TRBD2 (7 bases each). The length of the CDR3 is 14 residues. The V end was cut by 6 bases, the J end by 3 bases, with 15 bases between. Germline V gives CDR1 MNHEY, CDR2 SVGAGI. The CDR3, as DNA: TGTGCCAGCAGGGGGGGGGGACAGAACTACGAGCAGTACTTC. It is translated as CASRGGGQNYEQYF.

In DNA form, the CDR3 reads TGTGCCACCAGCCTACGGGGGGGGAGGGGCTATGGCTACACCTTC. Encoded protein: CATSLRGGRGYGYTF. The gene calls are TRBV15 and TRBJ1-2, with D tentatively TRBD1 (5 bases). V lost 5 bases to trimming and J lost 4 bases, with 17 bases between them. The CDR3 runs 15 residues. Germline lookup yields CDR1 LNHNV and CDR2 YYDKDF (reference sequence).